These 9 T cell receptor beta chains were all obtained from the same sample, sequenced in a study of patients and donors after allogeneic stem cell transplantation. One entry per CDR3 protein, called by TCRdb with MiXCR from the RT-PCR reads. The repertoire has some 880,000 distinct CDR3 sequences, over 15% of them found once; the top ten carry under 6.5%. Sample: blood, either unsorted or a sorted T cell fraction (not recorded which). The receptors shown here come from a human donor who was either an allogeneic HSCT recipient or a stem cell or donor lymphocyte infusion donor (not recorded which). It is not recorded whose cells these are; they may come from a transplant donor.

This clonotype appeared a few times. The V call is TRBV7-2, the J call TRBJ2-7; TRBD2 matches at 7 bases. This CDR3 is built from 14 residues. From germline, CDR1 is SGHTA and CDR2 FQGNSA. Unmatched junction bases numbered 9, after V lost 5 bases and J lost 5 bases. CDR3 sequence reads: CASSPRDYSHEQYF. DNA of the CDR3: TGTGCCAGCAGCCCCCGGGACTATAGCCACGAGCAGTACTTC.

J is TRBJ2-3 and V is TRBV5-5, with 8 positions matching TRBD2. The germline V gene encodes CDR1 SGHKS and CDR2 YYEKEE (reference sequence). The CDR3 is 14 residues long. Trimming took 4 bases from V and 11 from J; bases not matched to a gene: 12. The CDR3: CASSAAGERVEQYF. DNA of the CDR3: TGTGCCAGCAGCGCAGCGGGAGAGAGGGTTGAGCAGTATTTT.

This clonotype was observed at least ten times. The chain's CDR3 is CSARSPVGISGNTIYF. CDR3 DNA sequence: TGCAGTGCTAGATCTCCGGTGGGGATCTCTGGAAACACCATATATTTT. This chain links TRBV20-1 with TRBJ1-3, with D uncertain. Trimming removed 2 bases from V and 0 bases from J, with 14 bases in between. Germline CDR1 is DFQATT and CDR2 is SNEGSKA (reference sequence). The CDR3 sequence is 16 residues long.

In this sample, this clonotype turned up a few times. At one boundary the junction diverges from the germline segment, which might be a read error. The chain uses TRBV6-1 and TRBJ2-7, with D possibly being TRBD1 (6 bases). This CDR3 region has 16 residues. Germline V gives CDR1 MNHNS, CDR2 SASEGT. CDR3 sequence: CASREGQLYSSYEQYF. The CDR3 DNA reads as TGTGCCAGCAGGGAAGGACAGCTTTATTCCTCCTACGAGCAGTACTTC.

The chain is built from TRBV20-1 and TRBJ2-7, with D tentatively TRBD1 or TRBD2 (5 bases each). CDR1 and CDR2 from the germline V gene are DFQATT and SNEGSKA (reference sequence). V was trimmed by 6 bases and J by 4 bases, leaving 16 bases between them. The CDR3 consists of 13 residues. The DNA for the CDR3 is TGCAGTGCCCTTCCGGGACGGTCGTACGAGCAGTACTTC. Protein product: CSALPGRSYEQYF.

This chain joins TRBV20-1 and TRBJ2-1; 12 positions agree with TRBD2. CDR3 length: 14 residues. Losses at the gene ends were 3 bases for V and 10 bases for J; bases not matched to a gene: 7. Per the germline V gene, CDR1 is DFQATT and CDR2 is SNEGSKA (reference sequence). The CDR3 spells CSARLSSGRAEQFF. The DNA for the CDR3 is TGCAGTGCTAGGTTGTCTAGCGGGAGGGCGGAGCAGTTCTTC.

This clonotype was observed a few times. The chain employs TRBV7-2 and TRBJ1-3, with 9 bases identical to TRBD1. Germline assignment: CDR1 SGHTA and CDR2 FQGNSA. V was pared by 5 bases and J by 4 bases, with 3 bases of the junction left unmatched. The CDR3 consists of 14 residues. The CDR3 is CASSPGTGGNTIYF. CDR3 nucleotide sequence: TGTGCCAGCAGCCCGGGGACAGGGGGAAACACCATATATTTT.

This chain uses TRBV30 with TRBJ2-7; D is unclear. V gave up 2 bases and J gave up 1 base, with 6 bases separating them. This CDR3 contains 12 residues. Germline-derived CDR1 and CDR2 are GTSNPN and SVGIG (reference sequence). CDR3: CAWSLTSYEQYF. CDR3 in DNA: TGTGCCTGGAGTTTGACTTCCTACGAGCAGTACTTC.

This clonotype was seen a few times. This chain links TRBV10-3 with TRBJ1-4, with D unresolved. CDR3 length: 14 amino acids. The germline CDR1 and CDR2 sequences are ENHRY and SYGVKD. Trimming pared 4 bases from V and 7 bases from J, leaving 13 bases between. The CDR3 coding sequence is TGTGCCATCAGTGCGGGGAACACGGGTGAAAAACTGTTTTTT. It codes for CAISAGNTGEKLFF.